This T cell receptor beta chain was sequenced during a study of beta chain features in type 1 diabetes. About the study: There were approximately 110,000,000 sorted cells examined across all samples.

Concerning this clone itself: Antigen specificity is unknown.

The whole isolated RNA underwent reverse transcription, so sequencing captured expressed TCRB transcripts. Sequencing used immunoSEQ multiplex PCR; TCRdb keeps in-frame clones, though not all of them. The sample lists around 30,000 clones; approximately 65% were seen once. This CDR3 has 13 residues. Germline V gene data show CDR1 as SGHAT and CDR2 as FQNNGV. V lost 8 bases and J 1 base, leaving 11 bases between the germline ends. Overall study findings and caveats: VDJ junctions from type 1 diabetes patients carried fewer insertions and larger deletions. Any role of HLA type in TCRB rearrangement remained unresolved here. Shortening of TCRB CDR3s, moderate but significant, appeared in all four CD4+ subsets of Type 1 diabetes patients.

The chain combines TRBV11-2 with TRBJ1-1; D is unresolved. The sample taken for sequencing was Tregs from blood. The clonotype comes from a woman younger than 45 with type 1 diabetes. CDR3 in amino acids: CASGWNRNTEAFF. The CDR3 bases are TGTGCCAGCGGCTGGAACAGGAACACTGAAGCTTTCTTT.